This T cell receptor (beta chain) originates from a study of blood T cell repertoires in COVID-19. Clones were sequenced by immunoSEQ multiplex PCR, and TCRdb holds only the in-frame ones, with some missing. The data show 250,000 to 350,000 clones, around 82% seen once. The CDR3 is 14 amino acids. From germline, CDR1 is SGHRS and CDR2 YFSETQ. The V and J ends lost 6 bases and 3 bases respectively, with 13 bases between them. The sample taken for sequencing was peripheral blood. The sequence was collected from a person aged 65 to 85 with COVID-19, enrolled during active disease. The V gene is TRBV5-1, the J gene TRBJ2-1; a possible D gene is TRBD2 (5 bases). The CDR3 coding sequence is TGCGCCAGCAACTCCCGGGAAAGCTACAATGAGCAGTTCTTC. It is translated as CASNSRESYNEQFF. Full variable domain (remainder filled in from reference TRBV5-1 and TRBJ2-1): KAGVTQTPRYLIKTRGQQVTLSCSPISGHRSVSWYQQTPGQGLQFLFEYFSETQRNKGNFPGRFSGRQFSNSRSEMNVSTLELGDSALYLCASNSRESYNEQFFGPGTRLTVL.